A selection of T cell receptor beta chains follows, all from one sample in a study of cytomegalovirus exposure and HLA in healthy donors. Data came from immunoSEQ multiplex PCR; TCRdb stores just in-frame clones and leaves some out. Of 120,000 or so clones listed, more than 60% are singletons. The material sequenced was PBMCs. Receptors were obtained from a man younger than 45 in good health and CMV-seropositive. Both conserved end residues are part of each CDR3. The D gene is left open where the match is weak.

v_call,j_call,d_call,cdr3_length,cdr3_aa,cdr3_nt
TRBV5-6,TRBJ2-7,-,15,CASSLGGAELYEQYF,TGTGCCAGCAGCTTGGGGGGCGCGGAGCTCTACGAGCAGTACTTC
TRBV7-2,TRBJ1-3,TRBD1,15,CASSLDRGAGNTIYF,TGTGCCAGCAGCTTGGACAGGGGCGCCGGAAACACCATATATTTT
TRBV27,TRBJ1-6,-,15,CASSLTGAYNSPLHF,TGTGCCAGCAGTTTAACCGGGGCCTATAATTCACCCCTCCACTTT
TRBV10-2,TRBJ1-4,TRBD1,13,CASSAGGGEKLFF,TGCGCCAGCAGCGCAGGGGGTGGTGAAAAACTGTTTTTT
TRBV10-1,TRBJ2-5,TRBD2,15,CASSETSGGRETQYF,TGCGCCAGCAGTGAGACTAGCGGGGGACGAGAGACCCAGTACTTC
TRBV5-1,TRBJ2-7,TRBD1,15,CASSLEGTATYEQYF,TGCGCCAGCAGCTTGGAAGGGACAGCGACCTACGAGCAGTACTTC
TRBV6-1,TRBJ1-5,-,16,CASSEGGGLGNQPQHF,TGTGCCAGCAGTGAAGGCGGGGGTCTGGGCAATCAGCCCCAGCATTTT
TRBV27,TRBJ2-2,-,14,CASSSLAYTGELFF,TGTGCCAGCAGTTCTCTAGCTTACACCGGGGAGCTGTTTTTT
TRBV7-9,TRBJ2-7,-,17,CSSSLRRDSPPTYEQYF,TGTTCCAGCAGCCTCAGGAGGGATTCACCACCAACCTACGAGCAGTACTTC
TRBV5-6,TRBJ2-2,TRBD2,14,CASSAGGPTGELFF,TGTGCCAGCAGCGCGGGGGGGCCCACCGGGGAGCTGTTTTTT
TRBV18,TRBJ1-1,-,13,CASSRGPRTEAFF,TGTGCCAGCTCACGGGGGCCTAGGACTGAAGCTTTCTTT
TRBV29-1,TRBJ2-4,TRBD1,13,CSPDRGGKNIQYF,TGCAGCCCCGACAGGGGTGGCAAAAACATTCAGTACTTC
TRBV19,TRBJ1-3,-,13,CASRLSSGNTIYF,TGTGCCAGTAGGCTGAGCTCTGGAAACACCATATATTTT
TRBV21-1,TRBJ1-3,-,16,CASSRGQVSSGNTIYF,TGTGCCAGCAGCCGAGGACAGGTAAGCTCTGGAAACACCATATATTTT